Listed below are T cell receptor beta chains from one sample, sequenced in a study of blood T cell repertoires in COVID-19. Clones were read by immunoSEQ multiplex PCR, and TCRdb kept only the in-frame ones, dropping some. Here the sample spans about 480,000 clones, about 85% being singletons. The sample consisted of PBMCs or T cells enriched from blood (not recorded which). The receptors were gathered from a woman aged 18-35 years with acute COVID-19. Both conserved end residues are part of each CDR3. The order of the fields is J gene, D gene, clone size, V gene, CDR3 DNA, CDR3 protein. A D gene is named only where the DNA matches it firmly. Not every row has a clone size; where given, it reads once, few, many or a size class.

J gene: TRBJ2-1; D gene: TRBD1; clone size: .; V gene: TRBV7-2; CDR3 DNA: TGTGCCAGCAGCTTGCGGACAGGGAATGAGCAGTTCTTC; CDR3 protein: CASSLRTGNEQFF
J gene: TRBJ2-7; D gene: TRBD2; clone size: .; V gene: TRBV27; CDR3 DNA: TGTGCCAGCAGTAAACCTAGCGGGAGAGGTTACGAGCAGTACTTC; CDR3 protein: CASSKPSGRGYEQYF
J gene: TRBJ1-1; D gene: TRBD1; clone size: few; V gene: TRBV18; CDR3 DNA: TGTGCCAGCTCACCACTCGACAGGGACACTGAAGCTTTCTTT; CDR3 protein: CASSPLDRDTEAFF
J gene: TRBJ1-1; D gene: TRBD1; clone size: few; V gene: TRBV9; CDR3 DNA: TGTGCCAGCAGCCCCTGGACAGGGAAGGGGACTGAAGCTTTCTTT; CDR3 protein: CASSPWTGKGTEAFF
J gene: TRBJ1-2; D gene: TRBD1; clone size: .; V gene: TRBV3-1/TRBV3-2; CDR3 DNA: TGTGCCAGCAGCGTCCAGGGGGCGGACTATGGCTACACCTTC; CDR3 protein: CASSVQGADYGYTF
J gene: TRBJ2-3; D gene: TRBD2; clone size: .; V gene: TRBV27; CDR3 DNA: TGTGCCAGCAGTTCCCGGGACTACTTGGATACGCAGTATTTT; CDR3 protein: CASSSRDYLDTQYF
J gene: TRBJ1-2; D gene: .; clone size: .; V gene: TRBV7-9; CDR3 DNA: TGTGCCAGCAGCTTATATCAGACACAAAACTATGGCTACACCTTC; CDR3 protein: CASSLYQTQNYGYTF
J gene: TRBJ1-6; D gene: .; clone size: .; V gene: TRBV11-3; CDR3 DNA: TGTGCCAGCAGCTTATCTAAAGGGGCCCCCCTCCACTTT; CDR3 protein: CASSLSKGAPLHF
J gene: TRBJ1-1; D gene: TRBD1; clone size: few; V gene: TRBV5-1; CDR3 DNA: TGCGCCAGCAGCGGAGGACAGGAAGGCACTGAAGCTTTCTTT; CDR3 protein: CASSGGQEGTEAFF
J gene: TRBJ1-2; D gene: .; clone size: once; V gene: TRBV11-2; CDR3 DNA: TGTGCCAGCAGCTTTGTTGGAGACGCAGCCTATGGCTACACCTTC; CDR3 protein: CASSFVGDAAYGYTF
J gene: TRBJ1-1; D gene: .; clone size: .; V gene: TRBV4-3; CDR3 DNA: TGCGCCAGCAGCTCCATTCCCGGGGGGACTGAAGCTTTCTTT; CDR3 protein: CASSSIPGGTEAFF
J gene: TRBJ2-7; D gene: .; clone size: .; V gene: TRBV27; CDR3 DNA: TGTGCCAGCAGTTTATCAGGGGTTGTTCGCGAGCAGTACTTC; CDR3 protein: CASSLSGVVREQYF
J gene: TRBJ2-7; D gene: .; clone size: .; V gene: TRBV5-6; CDR3 DNA: TGTGCCAGCAGCTTAACAGCTTCCTACGAGCAGTACTTC; CDR3 protein: CASSLTASYEQYF
J gene: TRBJ2-1; D gene: TRBD1; clone size: .; V gene: TRBV25-1; CDR3 DNA: TGTGCCAGCAGTCCTCCGGGACAGTACTACAATGAGCAGTTCTTC; CDR3 protein: CASSPPGQYYNEQFF
J gene: TRBJ2-4; D gene: TRBD1; clone size: .; V gene: TRBV5-1; CDR3 DNA: TGCGCCAGCAGCATAAACCAGAAGACAGGGACGGCCAAAAACATTCAGTACTTC; CDR3 protein: CASSINQKTGTAKNIQYF
J gene: TRBJ2-7; D gene: .; clone size: .; V gene: TRBV10-1; CDR3 DNA: TGCGCCAGCAGTATGTACTACGAGCAGTACTTC; CDR3 protein: CASSMYYEQYF
J gene: TRBJ1-2; D gene: .; clone size: .; V gene: TRBV6-5; CDR3 DNA: TGTGCCAGCAGTTACTCGAGGGAACGAGGCTATGGCTACACCTTC; CDR3 protein: CASSYSRERGYGYTF
J gene: TRBJ1-6; D gene: .; clone size: .; V gene: TRBV2; CDR3 DNA: TGTGCCACAGCCAAGGGGAATTCACCCCTCCACTTT; CDR3 protein: CATAKGNSPLHF
J gene: TRBJ2-1; D gene: TRBD2; clone size: .; V gene: TRBV11-2; CDR3 DNA: TGTGCCAGCAGCCCGACCGGGACTAGCGTAAACAATGAGCAGTTCTTC; CDR3 protein: CASSPTGTSVNNEQFF
J gene: TRBJ1-1; D gene: .; clone size: .; V gene: TRBV28; CDR3 DNA: TGTGCCACTGAGGGGGGGACTGAAGCTTTCTTT; CDR3 protein: CATEGGTEAFF
J gene: TRBJ2-7; D gene: TRBD2; clone size: .; V gene: TRBV7-9; CDR3 DNA: TGTGCCAGCGGACTAGGAGGGTACGAGCAGTACTTC; CDR3 protein: CASGLGGYEQYF
J gene: TRBJ2-5; D gene: TRBD2; clone size: .; V gene: TRBV10-3; CDR3 DNA: TGTGCCATCAGCCAATCTAGCGGGGGCCAAGAGACCCAGTACTTC; CDR3 protein: CAISQSSGGQETQYF
J gene: TRBJ1-1; D gene: .; clone size: .; V gene: TRBV5-1; CDR3 DNA: TGCGCCAGCAGCACAACAGGTACCATGAACACTGAAGCTTTCTTT; CDR3 protein: CASSTTGTMNTEAFF
J gene: TRBJ1-6; D gene: .; clone size: .; V gene: TRBV2; CDR3 DNA: TGTGCCAGCAGTGAATGGGACATGGCGTCCTATAATTCACCCCTCCACTTT; CDR3 protein: CASSEWDMASYNSPLHF
J gene: TRBJ2-7; D gene: TRBD1; clone size: .; V gene: TRBV7-6; CDR3 DNA: TGTGCCAGCAGCTTATTCAGGGACAGTCCCTACGAGCAGTACTTC; CDR3 protein: CASSLFRDSPYEQYF
J gene: TRBJ2-3; D gene: .; clone size: .; V gene: TRBV7-2; CDR3 DNA: TGTGCCAGCAGCTTAGAGGGGGTCGGCACAGATACGCAGTATTTT; CDR3 protein: CASSLEGVGTDTQYF
J gene: TRBJ1-1; D gene: .; clone size: .; V gene: TRBV19; CDR3 DNA: TGTGCCAGTAGTATAGAAACAACCGAAGCTTTCTTT; CDR3 protein: CASSIETTEAFF
J gene: TRBJ1-5; D gene: .; clone size: .; V gene: TRBV2; CDR3 DNA: TGTGCCAGCAGTGAATTTAGGAGGGGCGCGAGTCAGCCCCAGCATTTT; CDR3 protein: CASSEFRRGASQPQHF
J gene: TRBJ2-1; D gene: .; clone size: .; V gene: TRBV9; CDR3 DNA: TGTGCCAGCAGCCCATCGAGGGGGTCCAATGAGCAGTTCTTC; CDR3 protein: CASSPSRGSNEQFF
J gene: TRBJ2-5; D gene: .; clone size: .; V gene: TRBV28; CDR3 DNA: TGTGCCAGCAGCCTCGGTGGGGCCCAAGAGACCCAGTACTTC; CDR3 protein: CASSLGGAQETQYF
J gene: TRBJ2-6; D gene: .; clone size: .; V gene: TRBV9; CDR3 DNA: TGTGCCAGCAACCTTGGGCTTGCCACCTCTGGGGCCAACGTCCTGACTTTC; CDR3 protein: CASNLGLATSGANVLTF
J gene: TRBJ1-3; D gene: .; clone size: few; V gene: TRBV11-2; CDR3 DNA: TGTGCCAGCAGCTTAGATCTAGAGGTTTCTGGAAACACCATATATTTT; CDR3 protein: CASSLDLEVSGNTIYF
J gene: TRBJ1-4; D gene: TRBD1; clone size: .; V gene: TRBV4-3; CDR3 DNA: TGCGCCAGCAGCCAAGATTTTTTACAGGGGACGGAGGAAAAACTGTTTTTT; CDR3 protein: CASSQDFLQGTEEKLFF
J gene: TRBJ1-1; D gene: TRBD1; clone size: .; V gene: TRBV25-1; CDR3 DNA: TGTGCCAGCAGTGAATCCCGGACAGGGGACACTGAAGCTTTCTTT; CDR3 protein: CASSESRTGDTEAFF
J gene: TRBJ2-5; D gene: .; clone size: .; V gene: TRBV19; CDR3 DNA: TGTGCCAGTAGTATCCGACTAGAAGAGACCCAGTACTTC; CDR3 protein: CASSIRLEETQYF
J gene: TRBJ2-2; D gene: TRBD1; clone size: once; V gene: TRBV24-1; CDR3 DNA: TGTGCCACCAGTGATTCCCGGACAGGGGATAACACCGGGGAGCTGTTTTTT; CDR3 protein: CATSDSRTGDNTGELFF
J gene: TRBJ2-7; D gene: .; clone size: .; V gene: TRBV3-1/TRBV3-2; CDR3 DNA: TGTGCCAGCAGTCCGATCCTGAGCTCCTACGAGCAGTACTTC; CDR3 protein: CASSPILSSYEQYF
J gene: TRBJ2-3; D gene: TRBD1; clone size: .; V gene: TRBV7-4; CDR3 DNA: TGTGCCAGCCCCTACAGGGGATCAGATACGCAGTATTTT; CDR3 protein: CASPYRGSDTQYF
J gene: TRBJ2-1; D gene: TRBD1; clone size: .; V gene: TRBV7-2; CDR3 DNA: TGTGCCAGCAGCCACCCTACCCGCGCAGGGGGTCTATACAATGAGCAGTTCTTC; CDR3 protein: CASSHPTRAGGLYNEQFF
J gene: TRBJ1-4; D gene: TRBD1; clone size: .; V gene: TRBV4-3; CDR3 DNA: TGCGCCAGCAGCCCGGACAGGGGGGTTAATGAAAAACTGTTTTTT; CDR3 protein: CASSPDRGVNEKLFF
J gene: TRBJ2-2; D gene: .; clone size: .; V gene: TRBV4-3; CDR3 DNA: TGCGCCAGCAGCCAAGCGGAGCTGAACACCGGGGAGCTGTTTTTT; CDR3 protein: CASSQAELNTGELFF
J gene: TRBJ2-2; D gene: TRBD1; clone size: .; V gene: TRBV9; CDR3 DNA: TGTGCCAGCAGCTCTCCACCGGGACAGGGGCGATTAACAAACACCGGGGAGCTGTTTTTT; CDR3 protein: CASSSPPGQGRLTNTGELFF
J gene: TRBJ1-5; D gene: TRBD1; clone size: .; V gene: TRBV2; CDR3 DNA: TGTGCCAGCAGTGAGAGTGGGACAGATAATCAGCCCCAGCATTTT; CDR3 protein: CASSESGTDNQPQHF
J gene: TRBJ2-2; D gene: TRBD1; clone size: few; V gene: TRBV7-9; CDR3 DNA: TGTGCCAGCAGACTCGACAGGGGCGGGGAGCTGTTTTTT; CDR3 protein: CASRLDRGGELFF
J gene: TRBJ1-4; D gene: TRBD1; clone size: .; V gene: TRBV25-1; CDR3 DNA: TGTGCCAGCAGTCACCCAGGGGGAGCAGATGAAAAACTGTTTTTT; CDR3 protein: CASSHPGGADEKLFF
J gene: TRBJ1-2; D gene: TRBD1; clone size: .; V gene: TRBV6-4; CDR3 DNA: TGTGCCAGCAGTGGCGGGACAGGGATGGACGGCTACACCTTC; CDR3 protein: CASSGGTGMDGYTF
J gene: TRBJ1-1; D gene: .; clone size: .; V gene: TRBV27; CDR3 DNA: TGTGCCAGCAGTTTATCTGGCATGAACACTGAAGCTTTCTTT; CDR3 protein: CASSLSGMNTEAFF
J gene: TRBJ2-1; D gene: TRBD2; clone size: .; V gene: TRBV5-1; CDR3 DNA: TGCGCCAGCAGTTTACTCTATGGAAGCGGGAGACGTCAGTTCTTC; CDR3 protein: CASSLLYGSGRRQFF
J gene: TRBJ2-7; D gene: TRBD2; clone size: once; V gene: TRBV7-3; CDR3 DNA: TGTGCCAGCACCCAATCGGTTAGCGGGGAAAAGAGCTCCTACGAGCAGTACTTC; CDR3 protein: CASTQSVSGEKSSYEQYF
J gene: TRBJ1-2; D gene: .; clone size: .; V gene: TRBV28; CDR3 DNA: TGTGCCAGCACCGAATCAGGACATCGCGGCTACACCTTC; CDR3 protein: CASTESGHRGYTF
J gene: TRBJ2-7; D gene: .; clone size: .; V gene: TRBV28; CDR3 DNA: TGTGCCAGCAGTTTAGACACCCTGGAGCAGTACTTC; CDR3 protein: CASSLDTLEQYF
J gene: TRBJ1-6; D gene: .; clone size: .; V gene: TRBV28; CDR3 DNA: TGTGCCAGCGAAGGAGGGAGCTCCTATAATTCACCCCTCCACTTT; CDR3 protein: CASEGGSSYNSPLHF
J gene: TRBJ2-7; D gene: TRBD1; clone size: .; V gene: TRBV19; CDR3 DNA: TGTGCCAGTAAGACCGGGACAGGGGACCCGTACGAGCAGTACTTC; CDR3 protein: CASKTGTGDPYEQYF
J gene: TRBJ2-2; D gene: .; clone size: .; V gene: TRBV9; CDR3 DNA: TGTGCCAGCAGCCCCGGGACTCCTACCGGGGAGCTGTTTTTT; CDR3 protein: CASSPGTPTGELFF